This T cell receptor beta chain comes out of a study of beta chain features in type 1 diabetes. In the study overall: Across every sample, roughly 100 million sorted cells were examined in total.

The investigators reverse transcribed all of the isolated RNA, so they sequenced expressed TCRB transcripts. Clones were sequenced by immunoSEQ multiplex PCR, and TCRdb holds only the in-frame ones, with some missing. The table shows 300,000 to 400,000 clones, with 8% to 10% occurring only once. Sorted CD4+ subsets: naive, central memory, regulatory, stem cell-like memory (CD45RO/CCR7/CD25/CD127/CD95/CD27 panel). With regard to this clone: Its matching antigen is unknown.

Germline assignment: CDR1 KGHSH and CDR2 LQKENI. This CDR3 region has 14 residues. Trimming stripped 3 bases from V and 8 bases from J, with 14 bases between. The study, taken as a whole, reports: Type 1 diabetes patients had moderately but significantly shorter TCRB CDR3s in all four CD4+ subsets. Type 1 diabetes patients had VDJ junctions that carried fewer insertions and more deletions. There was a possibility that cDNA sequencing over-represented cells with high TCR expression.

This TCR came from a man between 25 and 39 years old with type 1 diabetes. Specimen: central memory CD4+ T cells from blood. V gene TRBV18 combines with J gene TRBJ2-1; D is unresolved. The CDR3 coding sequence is TGTGCCAGCTCACCGAGTCTGGGCTGGGATGAGCAGTTCTTC. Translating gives CASSPSLGWDEQFF. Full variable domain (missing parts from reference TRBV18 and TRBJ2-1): NAGVMQNPRHLVRRRGQEARLRCSPMKGHSHVYWYRQLPEEGLKFMVYLQKENIIDESGMPKERFSAEFPKEGPSILRIQQVVRGDSAAYFCASSPSLGWDEQFFGPGTRLTVL.